A selection of T cell receptor beta chains follows, all from one sample in a study of blood T cells in healthy people across ages. One entry per CDR3 protein results from TCRdb running MiXCR on the 5' RACE reads. The data show fewer than 750,000 distinct CDR3 sequences, with more than 45% seen just once and approximately 13% held by the top ten. Sequences were obtained from blood. These receptors were obtained from a woman of 80 years or more in good health. CDR3s leave out the opening cysteine and the closing phenylalanine or tryptophan. Rows give clone size only sometimes, using once, few, many, or a class for an expanded clone.

NA	TRBV12-3/TRBV12-4	ASSPQGVQY
many	TRBV12-3/TRBV12-4	ASSRGQGSPLH
NA	TRBV12-3/TRBV12-4	ASSHRGRRADAQY
once	TRBV20-1	SARELRDSEAQPQH
NA	TRBV4-3	ASSQSLGNEQF
NA	TRBV28	ASSPSGGRVEGGYT
many	TRBV6-5	ASSYSKSNYGYT
NA	TRBV4-3	ASSQDYGPPGLYNYGYT
many	TRBV3-1	ASSQDNHNEQF
NA	TRBV14	ASSPSGLPAYEQY
NA	TRBV28	ASSFRGAMGEQY
few	TRBV4-3	ASSHTTGGGKNIQY
many	TRBV7-9	ASSRGQGETQY
many	TRBV27	ASSFSGAKNIQY
few	TRBV25-1	ASSDPRRETQY
NA	TRBV20-1	SARADRGGTNEKLF
NA	TRBV2	ASSGRTGPGEQY
NA	TRBV6-6	ASSYSISGYEQY
NA	TRBV5-1	ASSPGTEENEQF
many	TRBV20-1	SARDSGGHNEQF
once	TRBV7-9	ALSRGFQFYEQY
NA	TRBV20-1	SAVGLAGGEQF
NA	TRBV29-1	SVGTSGGAWDEQF
NA	TRBV9	ASSVAFAATTDTQY
many	TRBV3-1	ASSQVLAGDNEQF
NA	TRBV25-1	ASSESGRGREQY
NA	TRBV12-3/TRBV12-4	ASKGTGSLEAF
NA	TRBV29-1	SVEARLVNTEAF
many	TRBV29-1	SGETGAPNEQF
NA	TRBV29-1	SVLSTVEETQY
NA	TRBV5-1	ASSFYGAGTGEPF
few	TRBV6-6	ASNGVSSGANVLT
few	TRBV3-1	ASSPEQGRYEQY
NA	TRBV6-5	ACSYSRGEVYEQY
few	TRBV2	ATRADGNNEKLF
many	TRBV12-3/TRBV12-4	ANPRVGETQY
many	TRBV3-1	ASSQEWASAKTRNEQY
NA	TRBV20-1	SARPGGYEQF
NA	TRBV20-1	SARDPGQGGYGYT
many	TRBV3-1	ASSLVVGRRYEQY
once	TRBV28	ASSPRTGPYGYT
NA	TRBV27	ARRQWGGGDEQF